This T cell receptor (beta chain) was observed in a study of cytomegalovirus exposure and HLA in healthy donors. The CDR3 runs 19 residues. Study-wide findings and caveats: As immune exposure information, only CMV serostatus was available. A later analysis showed HLA-associated TCR beta chains outstripping equally common others in clonal expansion.

Despite likely unrecorded immune exposures, the donors were nominally healthy at the time of sampling. Primers: 60 Vbeta forward and 13 Jbeta reverse. Repertoires were generated with immunoSEQ multiplex PCR, while TCRdb's copy carries only in-frame clones and drops some. The data hold about 55,000 clones, with 77% observed a single time. This clone was picked up one time. What it binds is unknown. The sequence derives from a female donor in good health and CMV-seronegative. Sequenced input: PBMCs. The chain combines TRBV7-5 with TRBJ2-7; the DNA was not used to check the table's D call, TRBD2. TRBV7-5 is annotated as a pseudogene. CDR3 nucleotides: TGTGCCAGAAGCTTAGAGCGGACCCGGAAGAACGAGGGCGACTACGAGCAGTACTTC. Its translation: CARSLERTRKNEGDYEQYF.